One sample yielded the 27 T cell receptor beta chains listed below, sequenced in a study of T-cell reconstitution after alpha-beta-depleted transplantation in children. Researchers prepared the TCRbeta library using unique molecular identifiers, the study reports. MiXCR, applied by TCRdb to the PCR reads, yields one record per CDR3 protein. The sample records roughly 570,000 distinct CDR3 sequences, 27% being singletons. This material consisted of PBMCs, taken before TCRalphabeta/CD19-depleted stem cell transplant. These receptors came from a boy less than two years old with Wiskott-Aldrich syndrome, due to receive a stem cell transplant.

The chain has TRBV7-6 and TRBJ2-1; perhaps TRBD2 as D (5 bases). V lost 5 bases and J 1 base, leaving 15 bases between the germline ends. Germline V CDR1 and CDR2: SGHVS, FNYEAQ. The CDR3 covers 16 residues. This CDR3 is CASSRKPGSSYNEQFF. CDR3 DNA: TGTGCCAGCAGCCGAAAGCCGGGGTCTTCCTACAATGAGCAGTTCTTC.

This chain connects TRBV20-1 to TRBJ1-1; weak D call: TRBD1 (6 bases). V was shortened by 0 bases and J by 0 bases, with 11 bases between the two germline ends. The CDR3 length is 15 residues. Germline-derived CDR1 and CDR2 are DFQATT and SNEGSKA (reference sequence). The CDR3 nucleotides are TGCAGTGCTAGAGATCGGGGGGCGGTGAACACTGAAGCTTTCTTT. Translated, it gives CSARDRGAVNTEAFF.

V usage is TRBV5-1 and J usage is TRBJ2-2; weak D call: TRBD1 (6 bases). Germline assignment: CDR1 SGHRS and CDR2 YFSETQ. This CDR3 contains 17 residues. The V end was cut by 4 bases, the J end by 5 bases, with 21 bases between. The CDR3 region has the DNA TGCGCCAGCAGCCGCGGTCGGACCCCCCAGGGGACCGGGGAGCTGTTTTTT. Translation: CASSRGRTPQGTGELFF.

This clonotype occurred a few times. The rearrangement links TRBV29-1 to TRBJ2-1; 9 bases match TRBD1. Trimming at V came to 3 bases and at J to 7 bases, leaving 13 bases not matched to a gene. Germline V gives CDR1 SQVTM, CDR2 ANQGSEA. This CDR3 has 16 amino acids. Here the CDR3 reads CSVDDVGGQGWNEQFF. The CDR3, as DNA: TGCAGCGTTGATGATGTCGGGGGACAGGGCTGGAATGAGCAGTTCTTC.

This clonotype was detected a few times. The CDR3 nucleotides read TGCGCCAGCAGTTCCATGACAGGGGCCTACACTGAAGCTTTCTTT. The encoded protein is CASSSMTGAYTEAFF. The V gene is TRBV4-1, the J gene TRBJ1-1; 8 bases line up with TRBD1. The germline V gene has CDR1 MGHRA and CDR2 YSYEKL. V gave up 6 bases and J gave up 3 bases; unmatched junction bases: 9. The CDR3 covers 15 residues.

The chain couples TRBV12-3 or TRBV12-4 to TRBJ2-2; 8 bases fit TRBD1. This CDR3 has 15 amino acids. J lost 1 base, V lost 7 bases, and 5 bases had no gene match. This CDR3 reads CASTFGTGNTGELFF. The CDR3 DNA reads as TGTGCCAGCACCTTTGGGACAGGGAACACCGGGGAGCTGTTTTTT.

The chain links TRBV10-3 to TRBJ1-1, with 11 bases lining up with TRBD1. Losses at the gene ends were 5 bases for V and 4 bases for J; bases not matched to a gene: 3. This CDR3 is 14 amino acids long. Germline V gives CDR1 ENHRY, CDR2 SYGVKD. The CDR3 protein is CAISRTGGGTEAFF. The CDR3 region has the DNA TGTGCCATCAGTAGGACAGGGGGCGGCACTGAAGCTTTCTTT.

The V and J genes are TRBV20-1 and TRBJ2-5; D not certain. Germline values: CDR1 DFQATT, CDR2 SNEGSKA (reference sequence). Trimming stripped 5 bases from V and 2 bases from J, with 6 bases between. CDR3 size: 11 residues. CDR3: CSADHQETQYF. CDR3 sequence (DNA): TGCAGTGCTGACCATCAAGAGACCCAGTACTTC.

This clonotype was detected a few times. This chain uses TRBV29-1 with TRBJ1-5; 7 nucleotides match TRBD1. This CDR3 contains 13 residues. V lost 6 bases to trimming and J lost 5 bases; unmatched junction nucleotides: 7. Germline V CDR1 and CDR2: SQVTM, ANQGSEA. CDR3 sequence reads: CSVKPQGDQPQHF. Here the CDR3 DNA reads TGCAGCGTCAAACCTCAGGGGGATCAGCCCCAGCATTTT. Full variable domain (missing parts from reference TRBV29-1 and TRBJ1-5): SAVISQKPSRDICQRGTSLTIQCQVDSQVTMMFWYRQQPGQSLTLIATANQGSEATYESGFVIDKFPISRPNLTFSTLTVSNMSPEDSSIYLCSVKPQGDQPQHFGDGTRLSIL.

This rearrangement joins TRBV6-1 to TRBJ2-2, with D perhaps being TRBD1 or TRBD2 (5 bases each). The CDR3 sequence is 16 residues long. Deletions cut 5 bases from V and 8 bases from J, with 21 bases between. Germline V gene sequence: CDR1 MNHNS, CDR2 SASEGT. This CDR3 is CASSKGRDQRPGELFF. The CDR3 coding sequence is TGTGCCAGCAGTAAGGGCCGGGACCAACGCCCAGGGGAGCTGTTTTTT.

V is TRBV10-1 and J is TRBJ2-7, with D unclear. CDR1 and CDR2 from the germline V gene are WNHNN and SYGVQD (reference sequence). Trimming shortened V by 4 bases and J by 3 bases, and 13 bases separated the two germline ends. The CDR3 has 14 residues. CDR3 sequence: CASSVVRQHYEQYF. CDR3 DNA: TGCGCCAGCAGTGTAGTGAGGCAGCACTACGAGCAGTACTTC.

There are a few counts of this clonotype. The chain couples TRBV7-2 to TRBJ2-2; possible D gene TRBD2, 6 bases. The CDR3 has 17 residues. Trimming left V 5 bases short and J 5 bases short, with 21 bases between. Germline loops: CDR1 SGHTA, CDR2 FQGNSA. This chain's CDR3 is CASSRIRSGSGTGELFF. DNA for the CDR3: TGTGCCAGCAGCCGCATCAGAAGCGGGTCGGGAACCGGGGAGCTGTTTTTT.

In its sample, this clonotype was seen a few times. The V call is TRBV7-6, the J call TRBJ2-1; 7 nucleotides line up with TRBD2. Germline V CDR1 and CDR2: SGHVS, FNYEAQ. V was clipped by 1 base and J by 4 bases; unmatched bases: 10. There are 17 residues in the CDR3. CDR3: CASSLDGASGVYNEQFF. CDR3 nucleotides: TGTGCCAGCAGCTTAGACGGGGCTAGCGGAGTGTACAATGAGCAGTTCTTC.

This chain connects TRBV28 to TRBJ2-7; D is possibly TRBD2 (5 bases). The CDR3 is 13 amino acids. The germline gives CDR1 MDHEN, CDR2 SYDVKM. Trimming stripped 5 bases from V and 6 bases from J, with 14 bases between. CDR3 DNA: TGTGCCAGCAGTAGGTTGGGGAGAGGCGAGCAGTACTTC. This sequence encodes CASSRLGRGEQYF.

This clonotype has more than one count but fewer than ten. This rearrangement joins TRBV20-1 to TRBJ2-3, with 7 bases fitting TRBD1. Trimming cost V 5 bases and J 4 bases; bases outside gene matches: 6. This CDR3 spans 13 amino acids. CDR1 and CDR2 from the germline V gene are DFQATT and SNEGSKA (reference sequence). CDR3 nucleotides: TGCAGTGCTGACAGGGACCTTGCAGATACGCAGTATTTT. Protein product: CSADRDLADTQYF.

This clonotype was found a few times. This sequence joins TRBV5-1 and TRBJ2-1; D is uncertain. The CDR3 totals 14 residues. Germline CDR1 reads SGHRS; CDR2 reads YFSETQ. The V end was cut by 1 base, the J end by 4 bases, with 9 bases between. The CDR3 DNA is TGCGCCAGCAGCTTGAGCCCGGCATACAATGAGCAGTTCTTC. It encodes CASSLSPAYNEQFF.

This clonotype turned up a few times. The CDR3 sequence is CASSPRLAGEETQYF. The CDR3 nucleotides read TGTGCCAGCAGCCCCCGACTAGCGGGAGAAGAGACCCAGTACTTC. J is TRBJ2-5 and V is TRBV7-9; TRBD2 matches 12 bases. Germline V lookup: CDR1 SEHNR, CDR2 FQNEAQ (reference sequence). V shed 5 bases, J shed 3 bases, and the junction held 4 bases outside the gene matches. This CDR3 contains 15 residues. The entire variable domain, with the rest obtained from reference TRBV7-9 and TRBJ2-5, is as follows: DTGVSQNPRHKITKRGQNVTFRCDPISEHNRLYWYRQTLGQGPEFLTYFQNEAQLEKSRLLSDRFSAERPKGSFSTLEIQRTEQGDSAMYLCASSPRLAGEETQYFGPGTRLLVL.

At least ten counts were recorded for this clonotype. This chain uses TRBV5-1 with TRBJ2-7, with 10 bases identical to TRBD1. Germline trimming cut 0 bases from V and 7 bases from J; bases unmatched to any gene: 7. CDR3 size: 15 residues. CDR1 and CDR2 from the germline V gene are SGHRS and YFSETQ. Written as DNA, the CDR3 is TGCGCCAGCAGCTTGGTTTCTGCGGGACAGGGGGAGCAGTACTTC. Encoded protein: CASSLVSAGQGEQYF.

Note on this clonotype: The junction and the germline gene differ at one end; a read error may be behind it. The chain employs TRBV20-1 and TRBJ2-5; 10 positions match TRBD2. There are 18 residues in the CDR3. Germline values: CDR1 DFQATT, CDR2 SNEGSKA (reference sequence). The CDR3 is CCARDWSRGAGGLETQYF. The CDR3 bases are TGCTGTGCTAGAGATTGGTCCCGGGGAGCGGGAGGGCTTGAGACCCAGTACTTC.

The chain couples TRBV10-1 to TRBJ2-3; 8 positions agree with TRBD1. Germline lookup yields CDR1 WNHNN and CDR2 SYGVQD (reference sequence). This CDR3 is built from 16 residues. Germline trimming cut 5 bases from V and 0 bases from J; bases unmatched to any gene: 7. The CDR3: CASSSLDRGSTDTQYF. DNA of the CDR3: TGCGCCAGCAGTTCCCTTGACAGGGGCAGCACAGATACGCAGTATTTT.

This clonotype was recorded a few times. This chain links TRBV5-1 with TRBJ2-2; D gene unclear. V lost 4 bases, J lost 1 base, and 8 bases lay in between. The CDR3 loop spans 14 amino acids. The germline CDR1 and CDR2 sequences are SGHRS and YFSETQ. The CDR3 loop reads CASSTTLNTGELFF. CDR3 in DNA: TGCGCCAGCAGCACGACCTTGAACACCGGGGAGCTGTTTTTT.

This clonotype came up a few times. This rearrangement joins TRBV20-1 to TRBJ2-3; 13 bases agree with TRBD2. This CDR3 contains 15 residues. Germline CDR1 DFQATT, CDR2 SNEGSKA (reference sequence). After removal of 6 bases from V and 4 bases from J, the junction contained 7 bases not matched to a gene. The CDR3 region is CSATRTSGSADTQYF. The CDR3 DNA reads TGCAGTGCCACGAGGACTAGCGGGAGTGCAGATACGCAGTATTTT.

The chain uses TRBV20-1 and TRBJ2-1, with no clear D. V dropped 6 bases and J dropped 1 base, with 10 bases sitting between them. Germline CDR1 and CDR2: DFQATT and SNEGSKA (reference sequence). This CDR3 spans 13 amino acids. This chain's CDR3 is CSAPLRSYNEQFF. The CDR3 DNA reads TGCAGTGCACCCCTGCGATCCTACAATGAGCAGTTCTTC.

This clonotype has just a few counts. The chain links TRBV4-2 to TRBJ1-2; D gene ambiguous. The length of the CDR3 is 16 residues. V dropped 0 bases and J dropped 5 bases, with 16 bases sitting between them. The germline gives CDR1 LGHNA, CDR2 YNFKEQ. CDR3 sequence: CASSQEYPPESYGYTF. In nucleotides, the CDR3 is TGTGCCAGCAGCCAAGAGTATCCCCCGGAGAGTTATGGCTACACCTTC.

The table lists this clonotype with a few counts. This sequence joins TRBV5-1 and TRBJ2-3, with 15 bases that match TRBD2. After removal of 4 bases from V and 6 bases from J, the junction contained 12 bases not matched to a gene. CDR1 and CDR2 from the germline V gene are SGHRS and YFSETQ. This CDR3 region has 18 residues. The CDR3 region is CASSQLGLAGGSADTQYF. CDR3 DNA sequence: TGCGCCAGCAGCCAACTGGGACTAGCGGGAGGTAGTGCGGATACGCAGTATTTT.

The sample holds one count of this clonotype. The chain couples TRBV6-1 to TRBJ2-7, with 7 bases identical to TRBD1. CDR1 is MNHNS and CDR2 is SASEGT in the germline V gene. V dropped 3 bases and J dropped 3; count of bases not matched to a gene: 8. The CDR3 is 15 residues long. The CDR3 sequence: CASSDRGTANYEQYF. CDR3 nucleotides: TGTGCCAGCAGTGATAGGGGGACAGCCAACTACGAGCAGTACTTC.

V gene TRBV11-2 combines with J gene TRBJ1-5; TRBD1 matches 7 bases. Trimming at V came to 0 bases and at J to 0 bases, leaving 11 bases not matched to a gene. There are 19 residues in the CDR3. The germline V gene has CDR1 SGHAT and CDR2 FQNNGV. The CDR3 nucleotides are TGTGCCAGCAGCTTAGAAGGACAGGCTTCTTCTTATAGCAATCAGCCCCAGCATTTT. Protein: CASSLEGQASSYSNQPQHF.